This T cell receptor (beta chain) was sequenced during a study of CD8 T cells in Susac syndrome. Negative isolation was applied to CD8+ and CD4+ T cells, and FACS enrichment was applied to TEMRA cells. A single count supports this clonotype. The target antigen is unknown. Per the germline V gene, CDR1 is DFQATT and CDR2 is SNEGSKA (reference sequence). This CDR3 comprises 14 residues. Trimming stripped 3 bases from V and 4 bases from J, with 15 bases between. Study outcomes and limitations: Regarding the TCR sequencing and HLA analysis, the study admitted that a relatively small number of individuals were involved.

Random-hexamer reverse transcription was applied to 0.5 to 1 ug RNA. Coverage of TCR beta CDR3 amplification by immunoSEQ multiplex PCR extended to 54 Vbeta and 13 Jbeta. TCRdb recomputed calls from the immunoSEQ multiplex PCR reads with MiXCR, one row per CDR3 protein. Among about 130,000 distinct CDR3 sequences listed, around 94% were seen once. The chain couples TRBV20-1 to TRBJ1-2; maybe TRBD1 (6 bases). This TCR derives from a human donor in good health. The sequenced material came from CD4+ T cells from PBMCs. Here the CDR3 reads CSASRRGTGYGYTF. CDR3 sequence (DNA): TGCAGTGCTAGTCGCAGGGGAACGGGCTATGGCTACACCTTC.